This T cell receptor (beta chain) derives from a study of blood T cells in healthy people across ages. Combining a sample-barcoded 5' primer with a J-beta primer mix, a second PCR ran for about 7 to 11 cycles. Using its own MiXCR run on the 5' RACE reads, TCRdb lists one record per CDR3 protein. Here the sample spans about 900,000 distinct CDR3 sequences, around 48% being singletons. Germline V CDR1 and CDR2: MNHEY, SVGEGT. V shed 2 bases and J 4 bases; nucleotides not matched to a gene: 2. This CDR3 has 15 residues. This clonotype was obtained from a man between 25 and 39 years old in good health. Sequencing input: blood. The chain has TRBV6-2 or TRBV6-3 and TRBJ2-6, with 7 bases matching TRBD1. The DNA of the CDR3 is TGTGCCAGCAGTTACGACAGGGCCGGGGCCAACGTCCTGACTTTC. It codes for CASSYDRAGANVLTF.